A selection of T cell receptor beta chains follows, all from one sample in a study of shared clonotypes between healthy human individuals. Only in-frame clones appear in the TCRdb table, and some are missing; sequencing was by immunoSEQ multiplex PCR. This sample carries about 1,800,000 clones, about 95% of them seen once, and the ten largest clones take more than 0.95%. Sequencing was performed on naive CD8+ T cells sorted from blood. These receptors originate from a man aged 18 to 30 in good health. The CDR3 runs from the conserved cysteine through the conserved F or W. D genes are given only for firm matches. Only part of the rows carry a size: once, few, many, or a class if the clone is expanded.

D	J	size	V	DNA	CDR3
NA	TRBJ2-3	NA	TRBV7-9	TGTGCCAGCAGCTTTGGCGGCACAGATACGCAGTATTTT	CASSFGGTDTQYF
NA	TRBJ2-4	NA	TRBV11-2	TGTGCCAGCTCCCCCGAAGTTCTAGCCAAAAACATTCAGTACTTC	CASSPEVLAKNIQYF
TRBD2	TRBJ2-5	NA	TRBV29-1	TGCAGCGTTGAGGGGACTAGCGGGGTGGAGACCCAGTACTTC	CSVEGTSGVETQYF
NA	TRBJ2-1	NA	TRBV20-1	TGCAGTGCGTCAAGCTCCCATGAGCAGTTCTTC	CSASSSHEQFF
NA	TRBJ2-7	NA	TRBV5-6	TGTGCCAGCAGCTTGGCCGGCGGCTACTACGAGCAGTACTTC	CASSLAGGYYEQYF
NA	TRBJ1-3	NA	TRBV30	TGTGCCTGGAGTGGACAGAGCTCTGGAAACACCATATATTTT	CAWSGQSSGNTIYF
NA	TRBJ1-2	NA	TRBV5-1	TGCGCCAGCAGCTGGGGGGATGAGAACTATGGCTACACCTTC	CASSWGDENYGYTF
NA	TRBJ2-3	NA	TRBV4-3	TGCGCCAGCAGCCCCTACATATATAGCACAGATACGCAGTATTTT	CASSPYIYSTDTQYF
NA	TRBJ2-1	NA	TRBV6-5	TGTGCCAGCAGTTACTCGCGGACCTACAATGAGCAGTTCTTC	CASSYSRTYNEQFF
NA	TRBJ2-7	NA	TRBV18	TGTGCCAGCTCACCAGAGAATGAATACGAGCAGTACTTC	CASSPENEYEQYF
NA	TRBJ2-3	NA	TRBV15	TGTGCCACCAGCCCCGACCCCTGGAATACGCAGTATTTT	CATSPDPWNTQYF
TRBD1	TRBJ2-3	NA	TRBV7-2	TGTGCCAGCAGCTCCAATCGGGACAGGCCTAACACAGATACGCAGTATTTT	CASSSNRDRPNTDTQYF
NA	TRBJ1-1	NA	TRBV13	TGTGCCAGCAGCGTGGGACACGATGGGAACACTGAAGCTTTCTTT	CASSVGHDGNTEAFF
NA	TRBJ2-1	NA	TRBV4-1	TGCGCCAGCAGCCACCCCCGGGACAATGAGCAGTTCTTC	CASSHPRDNEQFF
NA	TRBJ2-1	NA	TRBV4-1	TGCGCCAGCAGCCAAAACGGGGGCTCCTACAATGAGCAGTTCTTC	CASSQNGGSYNEQFF
NA	TRBJ1-1	NA	TRBV21-1	TGTGCCAGCCTCCATATCCTTGGAGGGACAGGGAGGGGGGAAGCTTTCTTT	CASLHILGGTGRGEAFF
NA	TRBJ1-2	NA	TRBV4-3	TGCGCCAGCAGCCAAGATCGGTCGGCCGTACTTTATGGCTACACCTTC	CASSQDRSAVLYGYTF
NA	TRBJ2-1	NA	TRBV2	TGTGCCAGCAGTATCGACTCGGAGGGATACAATGAGCAGTTCTTC	CASSIDSEGYNEQFF
NA	TRBJ2-1	NA	TRBV7-9	TGTGCCAGCAGCCCAAGCGGGCCCTCCTACAATGAGCAGTTCTTC	CASSPSGPSYNEQFF
NA	TRBJ1-5	NA	TRBV27	TGTGCCAGCAGTTTAACAGGGATGAGCAATCAGCCCCAGCATTTT	CASSLTGMSNQPQHF
TRBD1	TRBJ1-2	once	TRBV4-1	TGCGCCAGCAGCCAGGGGGGGACAGGGCGAGGATATGGCTACACCTTC	CASSQGGTGRGYGYTF
TRBD2	TRBJ2-3	NA	TRBV11-2	TGTGCCAGCAGCGGGGGCGGACTAGCGAGTTGGGAAGATACGCAGTATTTT	CASSGGGLASWEDTQYF
NA	TRBJ2-5	NA	TRBV6-6	TGTGCCAGCAGTTACTCGGGGGATAACATTCAAGAGACCCAGTACTTC	CASSYSGDNIQETQYF
TRBD2	TRBJ2-2	NA	TRBV27	TGTGCCAGCACCTCAGTGGGGGTGGCGGGAGAAGGGGAGCTGTTTTTT	CASTSVGVAGEGELFF
NA	TRBJ2-1	once	TRBV4-1	TGCGCCAGCAGCCAGAACCCCGGGCCGGACAATGAGCAGTTCTTC	CASSQNPGPDNEQFF
NA	TRBJ2-3	NA	TRBV4-2	TGTGCCAGCAGCCAAGGAACGGAGGGGGCGAGGGGAGATACGCAGTATTTT	CASSQGTEGARGDTQYF
NA	TRBJ1-4	NA	TRBV27	TGTGCCAGCAGTCCGGACGGAACTAATGAAAAACTGTTTTTT	CASSPDGTNEKLFF
TRBD2	TRBJ2-7	NA	TRBV7-2	TGTGCCAGCAGCTTAGCTGGGCTAGCGGGAGGGGGCTACGAGCAGTACTTC	CASSLAGLAGGGYEQYF
NA	TRBJ1-1	NA	TRBV30	TGTGCGGGCCCCCTAAAGGGCACTGAAGCTTTCTTT	CAGPLKGTEAFF
NA	TRBJ2-1	NA	TRBV7-6	TGTGCCAGCAGCTTAGGGCAGGGGCAGTTCTTC	CASSLGQGQFF
NA	TRBJ1-5	few	TRBV19	TGTGCCAGTAGCACCCTTTCCGGGCAGCCCCAGCATTTT	CASSTLSGQPQHF
TRBD1	TRBJ1-3	NA	TRBV4-1	TGCGCCAGCAGCCAGGGACAGGGCAGTGGAAACACCATATATTTT	CASSQGQGSGNTIYF
TRBD1	TRBJ2-7	NA	TRBV10-2	TGCGCCAGCAGGACAGGGGGATGGGCCTACGAGCAGTACTTC	CASRTGGWAYEQYF
TRBD1	TRBJ2-2	NA	TRBV28	TGTGCCAGCACCTATCGGGACAGGGGGCAAGGGGAGCTGTTTTTT	CASTYRDRGQGELFF
TRBD1	TRBJ2-7	NA	TRBV4-1	TGCGCCAGCAGCCCTGGACAGGGGGGAGGCTACGAGCAGTACTTC	CASSPGQGGGYEQYF
NA	TRBJ1-2	once	TRBV6-5	TGTGCCAGCAGTTACTCCCCGATGGGTAACTATGGCTACACCTTC	CASSYSPMGNYGYTF
NA	TRBJ2-3	NA	TRBV9	TGTGCCAGCAGCGTGGGCGGGGAGTACACAGATACGCAGTATTTT	CASSVGGEYTDTQYF
TRBD2	TRBJ2-4	few	TRBV5-4	TGTGCCAGCAGCTTGGATGCGGGAGCGGACATTCAGTACTTC	CASSLDAGADIQYF
TRBD1	TRBJ1-1	once	TRBV5-1	TGCGCCAGTAGGACAGGGGTGGAGACTGAAGCTTTCTTT	CASRTGVETEAFF
TRBD1	TRBJ2-7	NA	TRBV27	TGTGCCAGCAGTACGACAGGGAGCTACGAGCAGTACTTC	CASSTTGSYEQYF
NA	TRBJ1-3	NA	TRBV7-6	TGTGCCAGCAGCTTAGGAGCAGGGAGCTCTGGAAACACCATATATTTT	CASSLGAGSSGNTIYF